One and the same sample provided the 24 T cell receptor beta chains below, sequenced in a study of T cells expressing NK-cell markers. TCRdb derives one entry per CDR3 protein from the 5' RACE reads, leaving out DNA. Recorded for this sample: over 100,000 distinct CDR3 sequences. The sequenced material came from blood T cells: a sorted CD56 or NKG2C T cell subset, CD4+ or CD8+ T cells, or bulk PBMC T cells (not recorded which). All receptors come from a woman between 18 and 70 years old in good health.

The chain links TRBV2 to TRBJ2-1. Looked up from germline, CDR1 is SNHLY and CDR2 is FYNNEI. The CDR3 runs to 13 residues. Here the CDR3 reads CASGLAGFNEQFF.

The rearrangement joins TRBV19 to TRBJ1-5; TCRdb's D gene call, TRBD1, goes unchecked for lack of DNA. The CDR3 loop spans 16 amino acids. Germline-derived CDR1 and CDR2 are LNHDA and SQIVND (reference sequence). This CDR3 is CASSSFPQGSNQPQHF.

V gene TRBV6-1 combines with J gene TRBJ2-5; TCRdb gives TRBD2 as the D gene, but with no DNA this cannot be confirmed. CDR1 and CDR2 from the germline V gene are MNHNS and SASEGT. CDR3 length: 13 residues. The CDR3 is CASSNSGVDTQYF.

V is TRBV7-3 and J is TRBJ2-3. The CDR3 is 14 amino acids. CDR1 SGHTA and CDR2 FQGTGA come from the germline V gene. CDR3 region: CASSYSSTADTQYF.

CDR3 protein: CATSLWTGGTGYTF. The V and J genes are TRBV15 and TRBJ1-2; the TCRdb D gene call, TRBD1, has no DNA to confirm it. The CDR3 totals 14 residues. Germline values: CDR1 LNHNV, CDR2 YYDKDF (reference sequence).

V is TRBV7-9 and J is TRBJ1-4; lacking DNA, the TRBD1 call made by TCRdb goes unchecked. The CDR3 totals 17 residues. Germline CDR1 SEHNR, CDR2 FQNEAQ (reference sequence). CDR3 amino acids: CASSESGTTQANEKLFF.

The chain is built from TRBV4-3 and TRBJ2-3; TCRdb's D call, TRBD2, is unchecked because there is no DNA. Germline lookup yields CDR1 LGHNA and CDR2 YSLEER. This CDR3 is built from 18 residues. The CDR3: CASSQDGPAGTFTDTQYF.

The chain uses TRBV7-2 and TRBJ2-7; the D call of TRBD1 rests on TCRdb alone, since no DNA is present to check it. The V gene's germline CDR1 is SGHTA and CDR2 FQGNSA. The CDR3 contains 14 residues. The CDR3 sequence: CASSPGGPSYEQYF.

The rearrangement links TRBV4-3 to TRBJ2-7; TCRdb returns TRBD2, unconfirmable since there is no DNA. The germline gives CDR1 LGHNA, CDR2 YSLEER. The CDR3 length is 17 residues. The CDR3 loop reads CASSQDGTSGYSYEQYF.

The CDR3 region is CASSYRVESNQPQHF. This sequence joins TRBV6-2 or TRBV6-3 and TRBJ1-5. This CDR3 is 15 amino acids long. Germline V gives CDR1 MNHEY, CDR2 SVGEGT.

This chain links TRBV10-3 with TRBJ2-7; there is no DNA to check the TCRdb D call of TRBD2. The CDR3 is made up of 15 amino acids. Germline CDR1 reads ENHRY; CDR2 reads SYGVKD. Here the CDR3 reads CAISEGLAGAHEQYF.

The chain joins TRBV15 to TRBJ1-1; TCRdb picks TRBD1, but there is no DNA to check that call. The CDR3 has 15 residues. Germline lookup yields CDR1 LNHNV and CDR2 YYDKDF (reference sequence). The CDR3 is CATSRSPGENTEAFF.

V and J are TRBV12-3 or TRBV12-4 and TRBJ1-1; TCRdb's D gene call, TRBD1, goes unchecked for lack of DNA. This CDR3 has 13 amino acids. Here the CDR3 reads CASSLQGFTEAFF.

This chain joins TRBV28 and TRBJ2-1. CDR3 size: 12 residues. Germline assignment: CDR1 MDHEN and CDR2 SYDVKM. The CDR3 sequence is CASSLKHNEQFF. The full variable domain, its missing parts supplied by reference TRBV28 and TRBJ2-1, is DVKVTQSSRYLVKRTGEKVFLECVQDMDHENMFWYRQDPGLGLRLIYFSYDVKMKEKGDIPEGYSVSREKKERFSLILESASTNQTSMYLCASSLKHNEQFFGPGTRLTVL.

The genes are TRBV7-9 and TRBJ1-6. Germline loops: CDR1 SEHNR, CDR2 FQNEAQ (reference sequence). This CDR3 has 16 amino acids. The CDR3 reads CASSLAVLDQNSPLHF.

V and J are TRBV5-6 and TRBJ1-2; TCRdb outputs TRBD1, but without DNA this stays unchecked. Germline V gene sequence: CDR1 SGHDT, CDR2 YYEEEE. The CDR3 covers 16 residues. CDR3 in amino acids: CASSLAAGGLFYGYTF.

This chain connects TRBV7-2 to TRBJ2-5; the TRBD2 assignment by TCRdb is unverifiable without DNA. The CDR3 runs to 15 residues. Germline V gene sequence: CDR1 SGHTA, CDR2 FQGNSA. CDR3: CASSLVSVGLETQYF. The variable domain in full, completed from reference TRBV7-2 and TRBJ2-5, reads GAGVSQSPSNKVTEKGKDVELRCDPISGHTALYWYRQSLGQGLEFLIYFQGNSAPDKSGLPSDRFSAERTGGSVSTLTIQRTQQEDSAVYLCASSLVSVGLETQYFGPGTRLLVL.

The chain couples TRBV28 to TRBJ2-7; the D gene TCRdb calls, TRBD2, cannot be checked with no DNA. From germline, CDR1 is MDHEN and CDR2 SYDVKM. The CDR3 totals 18 residues. The CDR3 loop reads CASRPGASGRLILYEQYF.

The chain is built from TRBV20-1 and TRBJ2-4; as DNA is missing, the TRBD2 call by TCRdb cannot be tested. The CDR3 contains 15 residues. The germline V gene has CDR1 DFQATT and CDR2 SNEGSKA (reference sequence). The CDR3 loop is CSARDSGSGKNIQYF.

CDR3 sequence reads: CASRGGMNTEAFF. J is TRBJ1-1 and V is TRBV27. Germline V gene lookup returns CDR1 MNHEY and CDR2 SMNVEV (reference sequence). The CDR3 is made up of 13 amino acids.

V usage is TRBV4-1 and J usage is TRBJ2-2; TCRdb names TRBD1, which stays unverified in the absence of DNA. CDR1 is MGHRA and CDR2 is YSYEKL in the germline V gene. This CDR3 contains 18 residues. This CDR3 is CASSQSLEGAGNTGELFF.

The chain uses TRBV4-3 and TRBJ2-1; TCRdb calls TRBD1, which cannot be checked without DNA. The CDR3 is 20 residues long. Germline V lookup: CDR1 LGHNA, CDR2 YSLEER. The CDR3: CASSQDLAGTGVSSYNEQFF.

The chain combines TRBV27 with TRBJ2-1. This CDR3 has 15 residues. CDR1 is MNHEY and CDR2 is SMNVEV in the germline V gene (reference sequence). CDR3 sequence: CASSHTVSSYNEQFF.

The chain is built from TRBV24-1 and TRBJ1-5; TCRdb indicates TRBD1, and absent DNA this call remains unverified. Per the germline V gene, CDR1 is KGHDR and CDR2 is SFDVKD. This CDR3 is 14 amino acids long. CDR3 sequence reads: CATSERTVNQPQHF.